This T cell receptor beta chain was found in a study of OX40 agonist ivuxolimab in advanced cancers. Overall study results and limits: Fewer expanded clones were found on average in CD4+ than in CD8+ T cells.

In the case of this clone: Antigen specificity is unknown.

Assay used: immunoSEQ multiplex PCR; TCRdb lists only in-frame clones, some missing. Seen here are tens of thousands of clones, 75% to 90% observed once, and the top ten hold approximately 3.6%. This clonotype was sampled from an adult with an advanced solid tumor such as melanoma, head and neck, liver or kidney cancer. This specimen was CD4+ or CD8+ T cells sorted from blood, taken in a trial of the OX40 agonist ivuxolimab.

The CDR3 spells CAWTPGAYNEQFF. The DNA for the CDR3 is TGTGCCTGGACCCCGGGGGCCTACAATGAGCAGTTCTTC. This rearrangement joins TRBV30 to TRBJ2-1, with D tentatively TRBD2 (6 bases). The CDR3 length is 13 residues. V lost 4 bases and J lost 2, with 9 bases in between. Looked up from germline, CDR1 is GTSNPN and CDR2 is SVGIG (reference sequence).